This T cell receptor beta chain was identified during a study of T cells in Graves' hyperthyroidism and ophthalmopathy. Study observations and caveats: In validation, the model predicted ophthalmopathy. These predictions came a median roughly 7.1 months before onset. Ophthalmopathy was separated from stable hyperthyroidism by a 13 V-J model.

Diagnostic assessment was based on clinical symptoms, serum thyroxine and TRAb, thyroid ultrasound and orbital computed tomography. As concerns this clonotype: Its antigen remains unidentified.

RNA transcripts yielded amplified TCR beta CDR3 regions. The HTBI primer set served for first-round RT-PCR of the TCR CDR3. Via MiXCR, TCRdb re-called the multiplex PCR reads, giving one row per CDR3 protein. Here the sample spans roughly 280,000 distinct CDR3 sequences, approximately 17% being singletons. Sequences were obtained from blood. The TCR sequence derives from a woman in her sixties or seventies with Graves' ophthalmopathy.

The CDR3 DNA reads TGTGCCAGCAGCTTGCCAGGGGGCCCAGATACGCAGTATTTT. Residues: CASSLPGGPDTQYF. This rearrangement joins TRBV7-9 to TRBJ2-3; the match to TRBD1 covers 8 bases. The trim removed 3 bases at V and 4 bases at J, leaving 3 bases unmatched. Germline V lookup: CDR1 SEHNR, CDR2 FQNEAQ (reference sequence). The CDR3 consists of 14 residues.